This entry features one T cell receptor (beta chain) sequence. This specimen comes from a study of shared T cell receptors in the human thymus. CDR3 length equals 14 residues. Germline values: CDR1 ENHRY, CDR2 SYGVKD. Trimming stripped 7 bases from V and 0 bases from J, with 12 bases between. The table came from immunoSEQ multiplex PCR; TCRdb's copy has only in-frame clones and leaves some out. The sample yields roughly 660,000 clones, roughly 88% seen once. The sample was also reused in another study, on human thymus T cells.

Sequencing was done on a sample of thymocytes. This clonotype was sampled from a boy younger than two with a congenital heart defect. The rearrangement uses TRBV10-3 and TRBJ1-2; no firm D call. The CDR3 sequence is CAIMNRTANYGYTF. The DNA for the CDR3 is TGTGCCATCATGAACCGAACAGCTAACTATGGCTACACCTTC.